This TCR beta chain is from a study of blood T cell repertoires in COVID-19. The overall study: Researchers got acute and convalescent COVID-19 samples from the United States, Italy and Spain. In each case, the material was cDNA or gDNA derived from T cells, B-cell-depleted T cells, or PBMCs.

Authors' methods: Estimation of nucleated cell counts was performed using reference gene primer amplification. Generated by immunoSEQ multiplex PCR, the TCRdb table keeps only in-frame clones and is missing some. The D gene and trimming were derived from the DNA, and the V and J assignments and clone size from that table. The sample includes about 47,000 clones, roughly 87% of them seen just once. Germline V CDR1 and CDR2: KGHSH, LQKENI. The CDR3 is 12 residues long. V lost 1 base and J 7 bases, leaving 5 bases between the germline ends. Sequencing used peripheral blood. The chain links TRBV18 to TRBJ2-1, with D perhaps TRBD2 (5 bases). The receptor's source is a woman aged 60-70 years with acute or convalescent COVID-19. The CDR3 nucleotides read TGTGCCAGCTCACCACGGAGGAATGAGCAGTTCTTC. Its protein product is CASSPRRNEQFF.